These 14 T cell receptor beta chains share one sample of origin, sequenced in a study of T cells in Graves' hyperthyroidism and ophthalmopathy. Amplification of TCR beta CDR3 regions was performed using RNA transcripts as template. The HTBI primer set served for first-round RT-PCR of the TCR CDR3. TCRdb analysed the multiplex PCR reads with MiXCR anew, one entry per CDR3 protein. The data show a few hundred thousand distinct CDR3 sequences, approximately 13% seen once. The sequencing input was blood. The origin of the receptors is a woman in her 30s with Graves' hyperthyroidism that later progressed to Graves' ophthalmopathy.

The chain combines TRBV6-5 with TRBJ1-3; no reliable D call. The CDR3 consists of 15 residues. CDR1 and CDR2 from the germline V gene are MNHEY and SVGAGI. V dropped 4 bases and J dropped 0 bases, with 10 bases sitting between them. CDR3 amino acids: CASSSSGASGNTIYF. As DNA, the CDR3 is TGTGCCAGCAGTTCTTCAGGCGCCTCTGGAAACACCATATATTTT.

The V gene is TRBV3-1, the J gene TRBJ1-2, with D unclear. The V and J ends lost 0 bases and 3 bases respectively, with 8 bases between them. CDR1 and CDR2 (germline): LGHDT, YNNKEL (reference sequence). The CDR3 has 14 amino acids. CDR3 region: CASSQEQFHYGYTF. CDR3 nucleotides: TGTGCCAGCAGCCAAGAACAGTTCCACTATGGCTACACCTTC.

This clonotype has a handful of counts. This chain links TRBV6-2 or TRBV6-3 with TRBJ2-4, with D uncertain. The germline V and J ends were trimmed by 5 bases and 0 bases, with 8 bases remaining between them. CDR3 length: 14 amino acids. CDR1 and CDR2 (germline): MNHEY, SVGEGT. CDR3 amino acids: CASSPRLAKNIQYF. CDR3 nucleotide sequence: TGTGCCAGCAGTCCCCGGTTAGCCAAAAACATTCAGTACTTC.

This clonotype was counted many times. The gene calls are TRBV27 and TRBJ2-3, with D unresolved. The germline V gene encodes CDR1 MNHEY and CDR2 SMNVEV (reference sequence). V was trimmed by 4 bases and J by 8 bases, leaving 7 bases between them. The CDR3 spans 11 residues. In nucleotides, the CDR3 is TGTGCCAGCAGTTATTCCAGTACGCAGTATTTT. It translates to CASSYSSTQYF.

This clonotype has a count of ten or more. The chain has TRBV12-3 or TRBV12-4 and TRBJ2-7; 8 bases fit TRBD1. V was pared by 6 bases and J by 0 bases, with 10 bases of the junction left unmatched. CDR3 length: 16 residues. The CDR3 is CASRASDRAASYEQYF. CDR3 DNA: TGTGCCAGCAGGGCCTCGGACAGGGCGGCCTCCTACGAGCAGTACTTC.

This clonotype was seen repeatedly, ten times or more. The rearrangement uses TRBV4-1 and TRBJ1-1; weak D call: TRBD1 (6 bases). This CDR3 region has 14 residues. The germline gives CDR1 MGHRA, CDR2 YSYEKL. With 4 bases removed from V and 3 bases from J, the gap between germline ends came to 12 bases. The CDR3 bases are TGCGCCAGCAGCCTACGACAGGACGACACTGAAGCTTTCTTT. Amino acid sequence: CASSLRQDDTEAFF.

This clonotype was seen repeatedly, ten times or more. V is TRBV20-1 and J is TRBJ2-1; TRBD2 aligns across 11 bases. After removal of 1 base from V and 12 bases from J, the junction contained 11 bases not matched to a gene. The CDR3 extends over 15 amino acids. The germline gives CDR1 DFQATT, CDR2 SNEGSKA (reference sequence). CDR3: CSARGTSGWDMGQFF. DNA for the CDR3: TGCAGTGCTAGAGGGACTAGCGGGTGGGACATGGGGCAGTTCTTC.

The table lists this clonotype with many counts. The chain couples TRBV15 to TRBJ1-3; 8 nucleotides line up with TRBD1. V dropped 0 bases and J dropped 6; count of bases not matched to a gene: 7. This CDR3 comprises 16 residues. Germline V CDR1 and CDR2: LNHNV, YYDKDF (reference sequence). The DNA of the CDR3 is TGTGCCACCAGCAGAGATTTCGGACAGGGTATAAACACCATATATTTT. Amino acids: CATSRDFGQGINTIYF.

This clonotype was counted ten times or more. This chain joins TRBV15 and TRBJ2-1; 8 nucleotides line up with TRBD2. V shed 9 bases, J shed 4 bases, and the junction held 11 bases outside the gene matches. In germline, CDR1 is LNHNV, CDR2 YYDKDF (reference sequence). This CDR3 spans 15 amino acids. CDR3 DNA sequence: TGTGCCACTTCAAAAGCCCGGGAGGGATACAATGAGCAGTTCTTC. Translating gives CATSKAREGYNEQFF.

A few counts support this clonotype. CDR3 sequence: CASSNLLSSDEQFF. Written as DNA, the CDR3 is TGTGCCAGTAGTAATCTATTATCATCGGATGAGCAGTTCTTC. The rearrangement joins TRBV19 to TRBJ2-1, with D unclear. CDR3 size: 14 residues. From germline, CDR1 is LNHDA and CDR2 SQIVND (reference sequence). The ends were cut back, 4 bases at V and 8 bases at J, with 15 bases in the middle.

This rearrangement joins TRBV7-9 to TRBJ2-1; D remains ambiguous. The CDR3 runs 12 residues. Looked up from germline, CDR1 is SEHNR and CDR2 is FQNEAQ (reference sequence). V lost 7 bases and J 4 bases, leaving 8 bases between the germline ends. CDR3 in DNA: TGTGCCAGCAAAGGCGAGTACAATGAGCAGTTCTTC. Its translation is CASKGEYNEQFF.

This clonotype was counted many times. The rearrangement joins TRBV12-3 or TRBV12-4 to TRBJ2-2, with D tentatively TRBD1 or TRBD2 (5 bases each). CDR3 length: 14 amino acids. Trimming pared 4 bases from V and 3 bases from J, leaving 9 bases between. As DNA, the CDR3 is TGTGCCAGCAGTTCGGGACGGTACACCGGGGAGCTGTTTTTT. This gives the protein CASSSGRYTGELFF.

The CDR3 is CASSPGGIQYF. The CDR3 nucleotides are TGTGCCAGCAGCCCCGGGGGCATTCAGTACTTC. The chain has TRBV6-2 or TRBV6-3 and TRBJ2-4; possibly TRBD2 for D (6 bases). Germline assignment: CDR1 MNHEY and CDR2 SVGEGT. The CDR3 loop spans 11 amino acids. V shed 6 bases and J shed 9 bases, with 9 bases lying between them.

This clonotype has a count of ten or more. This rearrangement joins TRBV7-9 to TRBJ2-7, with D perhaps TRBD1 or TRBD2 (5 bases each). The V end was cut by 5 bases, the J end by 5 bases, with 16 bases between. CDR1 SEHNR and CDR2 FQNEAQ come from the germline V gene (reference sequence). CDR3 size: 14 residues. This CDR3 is CASSPEGNANEQYF. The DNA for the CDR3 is TGTGCCAGCAGCCCCGAGGGGAACGCGAACGAGCAGTACTTC.